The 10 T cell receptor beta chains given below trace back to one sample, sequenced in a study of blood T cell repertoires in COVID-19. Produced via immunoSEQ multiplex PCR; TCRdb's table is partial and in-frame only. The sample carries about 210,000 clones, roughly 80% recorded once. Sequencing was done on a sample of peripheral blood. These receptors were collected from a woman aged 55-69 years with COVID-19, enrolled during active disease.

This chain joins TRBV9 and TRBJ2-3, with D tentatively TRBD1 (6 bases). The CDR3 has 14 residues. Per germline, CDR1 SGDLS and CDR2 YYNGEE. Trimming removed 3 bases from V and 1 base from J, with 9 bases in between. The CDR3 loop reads CASSAPGGTDTQYF. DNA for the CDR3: TGTGCCAGCAGCGCTCCAGGGGGCACAGATACGCAGTATTTT. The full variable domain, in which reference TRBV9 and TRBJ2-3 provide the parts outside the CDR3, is DSGVTQTPKHLITATGQRVTLRCSPRSGDLSVYWYQQSLDQGLQFLIQYYNGEERAKGNILERFSAQQFPDLHSELNLSSLELGDSALYFCASSAPGGTDTQYFGPGTRLTVL.

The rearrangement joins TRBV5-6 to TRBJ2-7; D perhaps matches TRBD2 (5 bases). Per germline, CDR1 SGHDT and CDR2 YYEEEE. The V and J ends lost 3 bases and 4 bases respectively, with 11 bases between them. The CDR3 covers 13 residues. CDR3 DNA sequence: TGTGCCAGCAGCTCGGGGTCGGGATACGAGCAGTACGTC. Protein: CASSSGSGYEQYV.

The CDR3 nucleotides read TGTGCCAGCAGTGAAGCGATTCCGGGACAGGCAGCTAGAACAGATACGCAGTATTTT. Residues: CASSEAIPGQAARTDTQYF. The rearrangement links TRBV6-1 to TRBJ2-3, with 8 bases matching TRBD1. Germline-derived CDR1 and CDR2 are MNHNS and SASEGT. CDR3 length: 19 residues. The junction had 14 bases not matched to a gene; V was cut back by 0 bases and J by 3 bases.

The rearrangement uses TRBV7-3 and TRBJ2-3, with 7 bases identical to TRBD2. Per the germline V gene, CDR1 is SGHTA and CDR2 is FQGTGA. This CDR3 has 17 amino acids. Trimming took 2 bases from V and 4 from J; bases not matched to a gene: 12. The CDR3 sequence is CASSLPKGAGEADTQYF. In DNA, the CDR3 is TGTGCCAGCAGCTTACCCAAGGGTGCGGGAGAAGCAGATACGCAGTATTTT.

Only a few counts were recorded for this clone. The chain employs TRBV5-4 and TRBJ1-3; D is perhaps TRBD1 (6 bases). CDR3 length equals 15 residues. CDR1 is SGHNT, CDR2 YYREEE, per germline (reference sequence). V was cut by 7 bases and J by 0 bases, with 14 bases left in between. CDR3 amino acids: CASGKQGPSGNTIYF. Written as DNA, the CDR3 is TGTGCCAGCGGCAAACAGGGCCCCTCTGGAAACACCATATATTTT.

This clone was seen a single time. The CDR3 spells CASSSGQAFGYTF. The CDR3 DNA reads as TGTGCCAGCAGTTCGGGACAGGCCTTTGGCTACACCTTC. This chain joins TRBV28 and TRBJ1-2; 8 bases align to TRBD1. The V gene's germline CDR1 is MDHEN and CDR2 SYDVKM. The CDR3 length is 13 residues. After removal of 4 bases from V and 7 bases from J, the junction contained 5 bases not matched to a gene.

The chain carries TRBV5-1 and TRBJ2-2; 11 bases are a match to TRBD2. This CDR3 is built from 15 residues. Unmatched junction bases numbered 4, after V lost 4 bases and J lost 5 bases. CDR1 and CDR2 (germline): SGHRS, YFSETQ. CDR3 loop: CASSLAGGRTGELFF. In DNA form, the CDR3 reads TGCGCCAGCAGCCTAGCGGGAGGCCGGACCGGGGAGCTGTTTTTT.

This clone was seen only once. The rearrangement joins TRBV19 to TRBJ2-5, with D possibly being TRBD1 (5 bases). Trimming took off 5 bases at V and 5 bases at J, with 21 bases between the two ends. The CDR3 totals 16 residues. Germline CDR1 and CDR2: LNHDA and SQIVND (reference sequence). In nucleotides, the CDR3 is TGTGCCAGTAGTTTTAAAGGGGCTCGAGCGATGGAGACCCAGTACTTC. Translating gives CASSFKGARAMETQYF.

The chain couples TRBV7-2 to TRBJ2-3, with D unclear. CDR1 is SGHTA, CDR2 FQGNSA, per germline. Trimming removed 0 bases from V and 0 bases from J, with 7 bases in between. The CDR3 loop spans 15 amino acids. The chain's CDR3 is CASSLASRSTDTQYF. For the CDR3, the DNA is TGTGCCAGCAGCTTAGCCTCGAGGAGCACAGATACGCAGTATTTT.

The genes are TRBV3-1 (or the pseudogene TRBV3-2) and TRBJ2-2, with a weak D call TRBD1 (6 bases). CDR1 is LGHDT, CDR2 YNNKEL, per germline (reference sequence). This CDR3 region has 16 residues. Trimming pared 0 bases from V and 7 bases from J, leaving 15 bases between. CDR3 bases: TGTGCCAGCAGCCAAGACCCAGGGGAGCTTGTCGGGGAGCTGTTTTTT. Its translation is CASSQDPGELVGELFF.